A single TCR beta chain is shown here with its context. This clonotype was counted at least ten times. No cognate antigen has been identified for it. Per-base qualities were not stored, and no clone one base away is much larger. Expansion of CD8+CD57+ cells had been shown by flow cytometry in the patients chosen for sequencing. Every patient had severe acquired aplastic anemia, diagnosed using the International Study of Aplastic Anemia and Agranulocytosis and Camitta criteria. Patients had received no therapy at the time of blood sampling. TCR repertoires of sorted CD4+ and CD8+ blood T cells from severe aplastic anemia patients and healthy subjects were deep-sequenced in the study. Patients were enrolled under clinicaltrials.gov protocols 00001620, 01623167, 00001397, 00071045, 00081523 and 00961064 in the USA. Ficoll-Paque density gradient centrifugation was used to isolate peripheral blood mononuclear cells. Before DNA extraction, CD4+ and CD8+ T cells were sorted with FACS or magnetic beads.

The junction shows trimming of 10 bases on V and 2 bases on J, plus 12 bases between the germline ends. From a lookup of the germline V gene, CDR1 and CDR2 are MNHNS and SASEGT. The CDR3 spans 13 residues, from the cysteine through the phenylalanine. Only CDR3 DNA is held: 39 bases, read in frame from base 1. The sample is drawn from a study of CD8+CD57+ T cells in acquired aplastic anemia (dated by TCRdb to 2016 to 2019). Background for the entire study: On average, sorted CD4+ and CD8+ cells yielded around 3.4 ug of extracted DNA, with a range of about 0.17 to 27.4 ug. A CD8+CD57+ expansion meant a frequency higher than the mean frequency seen in healthy subjects. Results the study describes overall, beyond this receptor: Roughly 29 CD8+ CDR3 sequences were found to be shared between patients and controls, but these sequences appeared to be highly expressed in patients and within the immunodominant clones of the patients. Between patients and healthy controls, no significant difference in CD8+ Simpson's diversity was found (P=0.060).

Profiling of TCR beta VDJ combinations and CDR3 sequences used genomic DNA as the template. An Illumina HiSeq 2000 was used for TCR repertoire sequencing. Regarding the original processing steps: TRBV/TRBJ rearrangement plots, CDR3 size and DJ length profiles, and Simpson's diversity index were used to evaluate the repertoires. The most abundant DNA sequence in the deep sequencing data was taken as the immunodominant clone. CDR3 amino acid sequences were checked for sharing between subjects and were compared against published repertoires and the VDJdb database. The public reads were reprocessed in TCRdb via fastp at Q25 and MiXCR, keeping in-frame beta chains. Records with the same CDR3 protein are collapsed into one entry carrying the most frequent genes and DNA. Here the V and J calls rest on TCRdb's processing, not on the authors' analysis. The sample table shows about 180,000 distinct CDR3 sequences, and about 45% are seen once. The ten largest clones add up to roughly 1.1% of the sample.

This clonotype originated in a human donor with aplastic anemia. The specimen sequenced was sorted CD4+, CD8+, or CD8+CD57+ T cells (not recorded which) from PBMCs. The chain joins TRBV6-1 to TRBJ1-5; TRBD1 could be the D gene, as 6 bases match. The DNA sequence is TGTGCCACCGCAAACAGGGGCAATCAGCCCCAGCATTTT. This yields the protein CATANRGNQPQHF.